The sequence of this T cell receptor beta chain was determined in a study of T cells in Graves' hyperthyroidism and ophthalmopathy (dated 2019 in TCRdb). Context from the whole study: Peripheral blood was sampled at the time of initial diagnosis, prior to any treatment. To identify TCR V-J signatures that set the groups apart, the researchers used a discovery cohort of 100 patients, made up of 40 to 45 with Graves' ophthalmopathy and around 58 with stable Graves' hyperthyroidism. Prospective prediction of ophthalmopathy was tested in an independent validation cohort of fewer than 20 hyperthyroidism patients and 17 patients who later progressed to ophthalmopathy. The 75 to 100 discovery patients were divided at random into training and test sets in a 7:3 ratio. Thyroid tissue and blood T-cell repertoires from about six Graves' hyperthyroidism patients were also compared in the study. After blood sampling, hyperthyroidism patients were treated with methimazole at a starting dose of 30 mg daily, and ophthalmopathy patients were treated with high-dose intravenous methylprednisolone. The paper reports TCR Vbeta CDR3 sequencing of some 140 peripheral blood samples: 40 to 45 ophthalmopathy, roughly 74 hyperthyroidism and around 17 progressor patients. On the study overall, not on this receptor specifically: Ophthalmopathy was separated from stable hyperthyroidism by a 13 V-J signature model, with just over 85% sensitivity and about 84% specificity obtained in cross-validation and 80%/75% obtained in testing. In validation, the model predicted progression to ophthalmopathy with roughly 70% sensitivity and about 73% specificity, a median of about six months before onset. No statistical method was used to fix the sample size in advance, and group allocation was not hidden from the investigators. Most expanded thyroid clonotypes (frequency above 0.001) were also detected in blood, suggesting blood repertoires may reflect thyroid immune responses.

TCR beta CDR3 regions were amplified from RNA transcripts. The first round of RT-PCR for the TCR CDR3 was performed with the HTBI primer set and the Qiagen OneStep RT-PCR kit. The libraries were constructed in a second round of multiplex PCR and then size-selected and purified. The libraries were sequenced on an Illumina HiSeq2000 using paired-end 100 bp reads. In the original analysis: SOAPnuke was used to process the raw data, removing reads that contained adapters or uncalled bases, had a mean Phred below 15, or lacked an exact match to the constant primer or identifier. COPE v1.2.5 was used to merge the high-quality paired reads, and each unique nucleotide sequence was defined as a clonotype. MiTCR v1.1 was used to align clonotypes to the IMGT TRBV, TRBD and TRBJ reference segments. Analysis was restricted to V-J combinations with a frequency above 0.0001, which covered 99.2% of repertoires. A TCS score was defined as the ratio between F50 (clonal expansion) and ExV (chaos), using BLOSUM62-based TCRdist between CDR3 peptides within each V-J. Welch's t-statistics and random forest reduced 500 to 550 V-J features to roughly 13, which were used in a naive Bayes classifier (R e1071). Using fastp trimming at Q25 and MiXCR clonotype assembly, TCRdb reanalyzed the public sequencing data and kept in-frame beta chains. Merged by CDR3 protein, the rows form single entries marked with the most common genes and DNA. These V and J calls rely on TCRdb rather than the paper's analysis. The sample table shows around 430,000 distinct CDR3 sequences, and under 15% are seen once. The top ten clones comprise 32% of the sample.

A patient counted as having stable Graves' hyperthyroidism if no progression to ophthalmopathy occurred over 18 months of follow-up. Hyperthyroidism patients were newly diagnosed, had a disease duration of under 2 months, and were aged 18 to 65 years. The study excluded patients with uncontrolled infections, other autoimmune diseases, pregnancy or lactation. Clinical symptoms, serum thyroxine and TRAb, thyroid ultrasound, and orbital computed tomography formed the basis for the diagnoses. PBMCs were separated from roughly 10 ml of fresh peripheral blood using Ficoll-Paque density gradient centrifugation. Total RNA was extracted using Trizol reagent, and RNA quality was assessed on an Agilent 2100 Bioanalyzer. This clonotype came up many times. The antigen it binds to is not known. Nothing much larger sits one base from this clone, and base qualities are not available. V is pared back by 5 bases and J by 1 base, with 20 bases lying between the germline termini. The CDR3, from cysteine to phenylalanine, totals 17 residues. The read is trimmed to its CDR3 DNA, 51 bases read in frame from base 1. According to the germline V gene, CDR1 reads SGHVS and CDR2 reads FQNEAQ.

The sequence links TRBV7-8 to TRBJ1-1, and possibly TRBD1, on 5 matching bases. The receptor was isolated from a woman between 25 and 40 years old with Graves' hyperthyroidism. What was sequenced was blood. For the CDR3, the sequence is CASSLGRFGAQNTEAFF. DNA sequence: TGTGCCAGCAGCCTCGGACGGTTCGGGGCCCAGAACACTGAAGCTTTCTTT.